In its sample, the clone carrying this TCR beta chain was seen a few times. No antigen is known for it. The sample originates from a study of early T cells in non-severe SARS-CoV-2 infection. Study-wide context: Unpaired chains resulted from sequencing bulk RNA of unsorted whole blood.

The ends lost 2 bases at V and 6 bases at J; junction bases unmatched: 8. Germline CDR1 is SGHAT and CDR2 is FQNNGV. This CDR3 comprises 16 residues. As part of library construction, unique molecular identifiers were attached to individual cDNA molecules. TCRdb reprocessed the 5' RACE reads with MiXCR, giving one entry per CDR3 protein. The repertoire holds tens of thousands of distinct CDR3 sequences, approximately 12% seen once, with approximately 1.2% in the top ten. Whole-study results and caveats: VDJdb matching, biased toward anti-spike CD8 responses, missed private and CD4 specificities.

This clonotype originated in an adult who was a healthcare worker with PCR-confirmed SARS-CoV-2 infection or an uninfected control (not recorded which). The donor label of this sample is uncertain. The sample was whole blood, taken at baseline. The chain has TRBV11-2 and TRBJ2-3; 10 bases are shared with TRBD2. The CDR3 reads CASSLSPSGGADTQYF. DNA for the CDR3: TGTGCCAGCAGCTTATCACCTAGCGGGGGTGCGGATACGCAGTATTTT.